The clone carrying this TCR beta chain has at least ten counts. Sequence at one end of the junction differs from germline and may be a read error. A Clinical Activity Score of at least 3, a NOSPECS grade of at least 4 and a duration under 3 months were recorded in the ophthalmopathy patients. The CDR3 length is 9 residues. There were TCR beta CDR3 regions amplified from RNA transcripts. In the first-round RT-PCR of the TCR CDR3, the HTBI primer set was used. TCRdb re-called the multiplex PCR reads with MiXCR, one entry per CDR3 protein. The table records some 500,000 distinct CDR3 sequences, 24% of them present only once. These data belong to a study of T cells in Graves' hyperthyroidism and ophthalmopathy.

The V call is TRBV12-3 or TRBV12-4, the J call TRBJ1-1, with unresolved D. This clonotype was obtained from a woman in her twenties or thirties with Graves' ophthalmopathy. Sequencing used blood. CDR3 nucleotides: TGTGCCAGCAGTCGTGTTGGTTCCTTT. The encoded protein is CASSRVGSF.